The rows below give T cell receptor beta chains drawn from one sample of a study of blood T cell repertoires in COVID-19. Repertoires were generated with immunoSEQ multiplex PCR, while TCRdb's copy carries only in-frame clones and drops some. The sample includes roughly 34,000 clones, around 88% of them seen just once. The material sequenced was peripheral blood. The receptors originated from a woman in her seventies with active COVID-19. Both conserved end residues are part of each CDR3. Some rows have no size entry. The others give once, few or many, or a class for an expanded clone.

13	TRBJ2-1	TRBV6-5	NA	CASSISSYNEQFF
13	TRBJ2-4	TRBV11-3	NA	CASSTQGFNIQYF
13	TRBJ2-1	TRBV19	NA	CASSIGAFNEQFF
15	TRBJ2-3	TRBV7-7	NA	CASSLGGLSTDTQYF
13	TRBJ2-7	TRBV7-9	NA	CASSSRGAYEQYF
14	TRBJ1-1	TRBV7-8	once	CASSFRDSDTEAFF
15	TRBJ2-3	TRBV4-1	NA	CASSQEKTQTDTQYF
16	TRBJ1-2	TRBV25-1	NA	CASRTGTDTPWDGYTF
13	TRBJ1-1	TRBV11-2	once	CASSSRVNTEAFF
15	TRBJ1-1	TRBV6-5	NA	CASRIHYSTGTEAFF
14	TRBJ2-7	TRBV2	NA	CASSGGSLSYEQYF
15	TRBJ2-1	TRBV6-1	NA	CASSESGGSHNEQFF
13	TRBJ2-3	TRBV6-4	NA	CASSPGVSDTQYF
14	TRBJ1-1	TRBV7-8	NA	CASFGTGMNTEAFF
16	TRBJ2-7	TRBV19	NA	CASSASQGRTAYEQYF
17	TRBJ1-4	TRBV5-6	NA	CASSVLDRGPTNEKLFF
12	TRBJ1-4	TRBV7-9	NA	CASSPNLEKLFF
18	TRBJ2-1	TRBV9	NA	CASSPHHGAGGTYNEQFF
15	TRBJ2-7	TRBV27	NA	CASSSTSGGSYEQYF
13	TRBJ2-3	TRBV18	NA	CASSPPSTDTQYF
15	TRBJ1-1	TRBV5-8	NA	CASSSFRTVNTEAFF
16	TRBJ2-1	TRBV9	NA	CASSVGPPGTSYEQFF
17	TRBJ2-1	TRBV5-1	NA	CASSSRGLAIPYNEQFF
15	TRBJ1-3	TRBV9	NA	CASSHDRGGGNTIYF
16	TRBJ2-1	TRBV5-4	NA	CASSSGTSGGDNEQFF
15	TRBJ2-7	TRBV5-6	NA	CASSRHPGVSYEQYF
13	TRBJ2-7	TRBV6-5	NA	CASSLSGAGEQYF
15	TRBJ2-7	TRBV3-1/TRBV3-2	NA	CASSPEAGGSYEQYF
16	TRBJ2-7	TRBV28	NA	CASSFNWLGGGYEQYF